This entry lists 8 T cell receptor beta chains sequenced from one sample in a study of OX40 agonist ivuxolimab in advanced cancers. Receptor libraries were prepared by the immunoSEQ multiplex PCR assay. TCRdb took over this immuneACCESS table, retaining in-frame rearrangements with V and J assigned. Such tables are incomplete; in checked studies, under half of the missing clones stem from an unresolved V gene, and the remainder is unexplained. A total of 35,000 to 45,000 clones appear in this sample, about 87% of them only once. Of the sample, approximately 33% is held by the ten largest clones. This specimen was CD4+ or CD8+ T cells sorted from blood, taken in a trial of the OX40 agonist ivuxolimab. These receptors all stem from an adult with an advanced solid tumor such as melanoma, head and neck, liver or kidney cancer.

The chain combines TRBV27 with TRBJ2-5; 11 bases map to TRBD2. This CDR3 region has 15 residues. V lost 3 bases and J lost 4; bases outside the gene matches: 4. Germline CDR1 and CDR2: MNHEY and SMNVEV (reference sequence). This CDR3 reads CASSLASGRRETQYF. The CDR3 DNA is TGTGCCAGCAGTTTGGCTAGCGGGAGGAGAGAGACCCAGTACTTC.

V and J are TRBV19 and TRBJ2-3, with D possibly called TRBD1 or TRBD2 (5 bases each). CDR3 length equals 14 residues. Germline lookup yields CDR1 LNHDA and CDR2 SQIVND (reference sequence). V dropped 5 bases and J dropped 1 base, with 10 bases sitting between them. CDR3 sequence: CASSPGARTDTQYF. The CDR3 DNA reads as TGTGCCAGTAGTCCCGGGGCGCGCACAGATACGCAGTATTTT.

The rearrangement links TRBV4-2 to TRBJ1-1; TRBD1 agrees at 8 bases. The trim removed 3 bases at V and 3 bases at J, leaving 15 bases unmatched. CDR1 and CDR2 (germline): LGHNA, YNFKEQ. The CDR3 is made up of 18 amino acids. This CDR3 reads CASSQGPGQAEGDTEAFF. CDR3 sequence (DNA): TGTGCCAGCAGCCAGGGACCGGGACAGGCGGAAGGGGACACTGAAGCTTTCTTT.

The rearrangement uses TRBV7-3 and TRBJ2-3; a weak D match, TRBD1 (6 bases). The V end was cut by 5 bases, the J end by 3 bases, with 12 bases between. The CDR3 loop spans 14 amino acids. CDR1 is SGHTA, CDR2 FQGTGA, per germline. The CDR3 spells CASSPGDGTDTQYF. The CDR3 DNA reads as TGTGCCAGCAGCCCAGGGGACGGTACAGATACGCAGTATTTT. The variable domain in full, completed from reference TRBV7-3 and TRBJ2-3, reads GAGVSQTPSNKVTEKGKYVELRCDPISGHTALYWYRQSLGQGPEFLIYFQGTGAADDSGLPNDRFFAVRPEGSVSTLKIQRTERGDSAVYLCASSPGDGTDTQYFGPGTRLTVL.

This chain connects TRBV6-1 to TRBJ1-1; no reliable D call. Germline CDR1 MNHNS, CDR2 SASEGT. V lost 0 bases, J lost 1 base, and 12 bases lay in between. The CDR3 runs to 16 residues. For the CDR3, the DNA is TGTGCCAGCAGTGAAGCAGGAGGCAGCCCGAACACTGAAGCTTTCTTT. It specifies CASSEAGGSPNTEAFF.

The gene calls are TRBV28 and TRBJ2-5; D not resolved. Germline CDR1 MDHEN, CDR2 SYDVKM. The CDR3 is 11 amino acids. The V gene lost 4 bases and the J gene lost 4 bases, with 4 bases spanning the gap. The CDR3 nucleotides are TGTGCCAGCAGTTCCCCAGAGACCCAGTACTTC. Translating it yields CASSSPETQYF.

The chain is built from TRBV6-5 and TRBJ2-5; unclear D gene. The DNA end favors TRBJ2-7, so the J call may be wrong. Germline CDR1 reads MNHEY; CDR2 reads SVGAGI. The CDR3 runs 14 residues. As DNA, the CDR3 is TGTGCCAGCAGTTACTCGGCCAACTCCTACGAGCAGTACTTC. It specifies CASSYSANSYEQYF.

The V and J genes are TRBV9 and TRBJ2-7; 7 bases are shared with TRBD1. The germline gives CDR1 SGDLS, CDR2 YYNGEE. The length of the CDR3 is 15 residues. V lost 2 bases and J lost 1; bases outside the gene matches: 6. The CDR3 sequence is CASSVDRAPSYEQYF. CDR3 coding DNA: TGTGCCAGCAGCGTCGACAGGGCGCCTTCCTACGAGCAGTACTTC.